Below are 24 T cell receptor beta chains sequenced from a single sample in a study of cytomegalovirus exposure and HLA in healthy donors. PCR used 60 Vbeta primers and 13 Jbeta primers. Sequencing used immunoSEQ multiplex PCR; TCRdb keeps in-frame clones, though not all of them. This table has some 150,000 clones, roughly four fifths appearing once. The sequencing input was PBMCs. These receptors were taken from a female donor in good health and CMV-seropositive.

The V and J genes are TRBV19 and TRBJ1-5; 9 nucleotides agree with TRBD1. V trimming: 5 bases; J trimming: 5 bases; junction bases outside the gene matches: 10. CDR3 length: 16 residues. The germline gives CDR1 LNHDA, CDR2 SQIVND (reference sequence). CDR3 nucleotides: TGTGCCAGTAGTCTCCCGGACAGGGGTGAGCATCAGCCCCAGCATTTT. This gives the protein CASSLPDRGEHQPQHF.

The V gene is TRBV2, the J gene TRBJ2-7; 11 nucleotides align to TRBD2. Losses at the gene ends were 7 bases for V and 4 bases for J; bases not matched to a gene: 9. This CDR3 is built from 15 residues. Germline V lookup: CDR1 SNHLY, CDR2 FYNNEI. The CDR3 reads CASNLQGTSGYEQYF. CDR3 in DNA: TGTGCCAGCAATTTGCAAGGGACTAGCGGATACGAGCAGTACTTC.

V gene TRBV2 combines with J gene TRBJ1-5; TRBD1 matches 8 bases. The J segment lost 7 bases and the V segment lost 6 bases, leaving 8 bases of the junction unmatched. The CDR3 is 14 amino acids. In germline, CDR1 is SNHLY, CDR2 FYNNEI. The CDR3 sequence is CASRDRGGLQPQHF. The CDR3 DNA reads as TGTGCCAGCAGAGACAGGGGCGGGTTACAGCCCCAGCATTTT. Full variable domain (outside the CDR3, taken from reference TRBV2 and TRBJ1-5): EPEVTQTPSHQVTQMGQEVILRCVPISNHLYFYWYRQILGQKVEFLVSFYNNEISEKSEIFDDQFSVERPDGSNFTLKIRSTKLEDSAMYFCASRDRGGLQPQHFGDGTRLSIL.

CDR3 in DNA: TGTGCCAGCAGTTTTTACCCTAGCGGGAGCGGCTACAATGAGCAGTTCTTC. Its protein is CASSFYPSGSGYNEQFF. The V gene is TRBV28, the J gene TRBJ2-1; 10 nucleotides match TRBD2. The ends lost 3 bases at V and 3 bases at J; junction bases unmatched: 8. Germline loops: CDR1 MDHEN, CDR2 SYDVKM. The CDR3 is made up of 17 amino acids.

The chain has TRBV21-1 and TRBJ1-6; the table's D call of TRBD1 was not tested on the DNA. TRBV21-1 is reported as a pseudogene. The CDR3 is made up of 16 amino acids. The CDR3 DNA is TGTGCCAGCAGCAATTTTCAGGGGGCGCTTAATTCACCCCTCCACTTT. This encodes CASSNFQGALNSPLHF.

The CDR3 DNA follows: TGTGCCATCAGTGAGTCTAAGGCAGGGAGGGGTGAAAAACTGTTTTTT. Its protein product is CAISESKAGRGEKLFF. The chain joins TRBV10-3 to TRBJ1-4; D possibly corresponds to TRBD1 (5 bases). CDR3 size: 16 residues. V was cut by 0 bases and J by 7 bases, with 15 bases left in between. The germline V gene has CDR1 ENHRY and CDR2 SYGVKD.

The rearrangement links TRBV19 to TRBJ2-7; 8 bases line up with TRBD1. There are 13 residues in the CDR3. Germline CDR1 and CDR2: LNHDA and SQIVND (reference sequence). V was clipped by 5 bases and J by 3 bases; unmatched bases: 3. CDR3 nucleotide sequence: TGTGCCAGTAGTCCAGGGACAGGCTACGAGCAGTACTTC. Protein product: CASSPGTGYEQYF.

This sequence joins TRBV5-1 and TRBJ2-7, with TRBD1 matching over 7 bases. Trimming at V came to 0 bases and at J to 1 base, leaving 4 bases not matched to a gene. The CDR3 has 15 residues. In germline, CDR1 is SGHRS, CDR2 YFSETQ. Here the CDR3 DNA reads TGCGCCAGCAGCTTGGTGGTGGGACAGTCCTACGAGCAGTACTTC. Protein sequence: CASSLVVGQSYEQYF.

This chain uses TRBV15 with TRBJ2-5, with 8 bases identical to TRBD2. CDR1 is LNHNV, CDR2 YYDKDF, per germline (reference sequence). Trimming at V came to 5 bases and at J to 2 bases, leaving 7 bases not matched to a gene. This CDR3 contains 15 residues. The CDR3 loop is CATSQPREGQETQYF. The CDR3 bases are TGTGCCACCAGCCAACCCCGGGAGGGGCAAGAGACCCAGTACTTC.

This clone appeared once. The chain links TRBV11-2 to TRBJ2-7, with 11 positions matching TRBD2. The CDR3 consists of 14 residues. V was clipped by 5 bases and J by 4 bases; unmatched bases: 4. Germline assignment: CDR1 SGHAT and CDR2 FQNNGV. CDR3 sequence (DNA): TGTGCCAGCAGCATAGCGGGAGGGCCATACGAGCAGTACTTC. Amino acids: CASSIAGGPYEQYF.

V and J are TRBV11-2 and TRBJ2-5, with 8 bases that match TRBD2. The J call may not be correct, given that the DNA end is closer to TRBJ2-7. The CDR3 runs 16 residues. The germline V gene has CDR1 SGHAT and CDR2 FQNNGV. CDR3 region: CASSLVQRGPIYEQYF. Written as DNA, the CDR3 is TGTGCCAGCAGCTTAGTCCAGCGGGGGCCCATCTACGAGCAGTACTTC.

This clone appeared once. This chain's CDR3 is CAISEKDTGSNQPQHF. For the CDR3, the DNA is TGTGCCATCAGTGAGAAGGACACCGGTAGCAATCAGCCCCAGCATTTT. This chain links TRBV10-3 with TRBJ1-5, with a weak D call TRBD1 (5 bases). Germline CDR1 and CDR2: ENHRY and SYGVKD. V lost 2 bases to trimming and J lost 0 bases, with 11 bases between them. There are 16 residues in the CDR3.

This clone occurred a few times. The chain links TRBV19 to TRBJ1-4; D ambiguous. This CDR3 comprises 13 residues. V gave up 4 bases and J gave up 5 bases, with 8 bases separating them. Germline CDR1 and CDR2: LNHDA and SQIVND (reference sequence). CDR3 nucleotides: TGTGCCAGTAGTAAGTCAGCGAATGAAAAACTGTTTTTT. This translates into CASSKSANEKLFF.

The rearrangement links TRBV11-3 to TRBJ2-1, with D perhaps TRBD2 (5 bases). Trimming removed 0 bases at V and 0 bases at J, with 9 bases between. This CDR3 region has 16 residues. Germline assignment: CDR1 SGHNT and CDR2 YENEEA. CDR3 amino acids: CASSLDLDSSYNEQFF. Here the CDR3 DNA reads TGTGCCAGCAGCTTAGATCTGGACTCCTCCTACAATGAGCAGTTCTTC.

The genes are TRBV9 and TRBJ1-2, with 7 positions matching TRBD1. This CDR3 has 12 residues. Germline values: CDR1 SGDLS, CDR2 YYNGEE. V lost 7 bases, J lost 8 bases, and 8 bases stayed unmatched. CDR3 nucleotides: TGTGCCAGCCAAGATTACAGGGGCGGCTACACCTTC. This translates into CASQDYRGGYTF.

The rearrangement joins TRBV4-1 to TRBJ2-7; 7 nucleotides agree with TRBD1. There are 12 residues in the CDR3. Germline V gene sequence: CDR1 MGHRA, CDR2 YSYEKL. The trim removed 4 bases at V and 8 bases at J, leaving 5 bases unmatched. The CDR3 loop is CASSPVQGQQYF. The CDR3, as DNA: TGCGCCAGCAGCCCTGTACAGGGGCAGCAGTACTTC.

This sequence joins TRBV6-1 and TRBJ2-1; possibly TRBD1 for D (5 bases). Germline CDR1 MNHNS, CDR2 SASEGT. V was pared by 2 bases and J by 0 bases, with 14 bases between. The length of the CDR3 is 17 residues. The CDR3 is CASSEIWGGSSYNEQFF. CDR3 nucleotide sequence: TGTGCCAGCAGTGAAATATGGGGCGGTAGCTCCTACAATGAGCAGTTCTTC.

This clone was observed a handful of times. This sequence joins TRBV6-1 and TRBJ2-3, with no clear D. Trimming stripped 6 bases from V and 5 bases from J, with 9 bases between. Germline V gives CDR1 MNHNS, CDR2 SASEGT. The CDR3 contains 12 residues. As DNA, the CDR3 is TGTGCCAGCAGCGAGAGACAAGATACGCAGTATTTT. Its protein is CASSERQDTQYF.

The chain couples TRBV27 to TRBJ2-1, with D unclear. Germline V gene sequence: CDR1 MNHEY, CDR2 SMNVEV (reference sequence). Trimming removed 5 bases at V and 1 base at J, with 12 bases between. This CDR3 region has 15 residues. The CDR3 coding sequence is TGTGCCAGCAGTCCCATACCTATATCCTACAATGAGCAGTTCTTC. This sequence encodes CASSPIPISYNEQFF.

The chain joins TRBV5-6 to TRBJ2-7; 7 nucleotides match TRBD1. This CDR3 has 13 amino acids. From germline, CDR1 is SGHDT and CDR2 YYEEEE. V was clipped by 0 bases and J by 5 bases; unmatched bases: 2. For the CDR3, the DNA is TGTGCCAGCAGCTTGGTAGGGGGCAACGAGCAGTACTTC. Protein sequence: CASSLVGGNEQYF.

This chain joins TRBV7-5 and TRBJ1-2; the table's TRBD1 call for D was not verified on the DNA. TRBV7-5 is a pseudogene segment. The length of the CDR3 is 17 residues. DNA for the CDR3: TGTGCCAGAAGTCAGGGGGGCCGAACAAAAACATGGCATGGCTACACCTTC. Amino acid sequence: CARSQGGRTKTWHGYTF.

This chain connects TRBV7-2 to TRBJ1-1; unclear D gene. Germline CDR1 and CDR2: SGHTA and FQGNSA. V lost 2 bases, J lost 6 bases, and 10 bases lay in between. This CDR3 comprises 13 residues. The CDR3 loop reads CASSLFQTPEAFF. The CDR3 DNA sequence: TGTGCCAGCAGCTTATTTCAGACACCTGAAGCTTTCTTT.

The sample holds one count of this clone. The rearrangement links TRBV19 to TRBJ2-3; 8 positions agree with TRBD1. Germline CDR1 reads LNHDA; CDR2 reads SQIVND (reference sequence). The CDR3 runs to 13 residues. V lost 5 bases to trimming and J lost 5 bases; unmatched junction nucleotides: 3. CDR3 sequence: CASSPQGGDTQYF. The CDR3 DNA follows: TGTGCCAGTAGTCCACAGGGGGGAGATACGCAGTATTTT.

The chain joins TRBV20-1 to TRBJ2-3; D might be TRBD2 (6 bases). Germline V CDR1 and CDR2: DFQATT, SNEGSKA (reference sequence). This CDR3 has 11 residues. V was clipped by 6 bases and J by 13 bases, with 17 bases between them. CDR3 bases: TGCAGTGCCGCGGGTCGCGGGGCCAAGTATTTT. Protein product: CSAAGRGAKYF.